This T cell receptor beta chain was sequenced in a study of CD8 T cells in ankylosing spondylitis (dated by TCRdb to the late 2010s). About the investigation overall: T cell receptor beta repertoires were profiled in healthy donors and ankylosing spondylitis patients so that disease-linked TCR variants could be found. Samples of peripheral blood were taken, and for ankylosing spondylitis patients, synovial fluid was collected as well. In total, the full study cohort was made up of over a hundred healthy donors and approximately 24 ankylosing spondylitis patients. The study at large found these results: Significant enrichment of the disease-linked clones was reported in matched synovial fluid samples from ankylosing spondylitis patients. The disease-linked clones had a CD8+ phenotype and were found at relatively low frequencies in peripheral blood. Some motif variants had previously been reported in the synovial fluid and blood of reactive arthritis patients, which suggests shared mechanisms of disease initiation. A TCR beta motif made up of 7 to 9 highly homologous amino acid variants appeared to be characteristic of blood from ankylosing spondylitis patients.

In this sample, this clonotype turned up many times. The target of this receptor is not known. Base qualities are not at hand, and no much larger clone is one base apart. These reads were obtained on an Illumina HiSeq 2500. TCR beta libraries were prepared by quantitative 5'-RACE with molecular barcodes. The authors' pipeline ran thus. Disease-linked TCR variants were identified with a new computational method built on a probabilistic model of VDJ rearrangement. The raw public data were reprocessed by TCRdb itself: fastp quality trimming at Q25, MiXCR clonotype calling, in-frame beta chains only. CDR3 protein duplicates are merged, each entry listing the most common genes and DNA. The V and J calls shown here were made by TCRdb, not taken from the authors' results. The sample table contains some 95,000 distinct CDR3 sequences; only one count was recorded for roughly 9.6% of them. The ten top clones hold 4.5% to 5.5% of the sample.

The sequence was obtained from a male donor with ankylosing spondylitis or in good health (not recorded which). The material sequenced was blood, either unsorted or a sorted T cell fraction (not recorded which).

The nucleotides read TGCAGCGTCGGACAGGAGCACTACGAGCAGTACTTC. It translates to CSVGQEHYEQYF. The sequence is built from TRBV29-1 and TRBJ2-7; 7 middle bases align to TRBD1. The cysteine opens and the phenylalanine closes a CDR3 of 12 amino acids. Only the CDR3 part of the read is kept: 36 bases, read in frame from the first base. Via the germline V gene, CDR1 is SQVTM and CDR2 ANQGSEA. From V the trimming removes 6 bases and from J it removes 3 bases, while the gene matches leave 5 bases of the junction unaccounted for.